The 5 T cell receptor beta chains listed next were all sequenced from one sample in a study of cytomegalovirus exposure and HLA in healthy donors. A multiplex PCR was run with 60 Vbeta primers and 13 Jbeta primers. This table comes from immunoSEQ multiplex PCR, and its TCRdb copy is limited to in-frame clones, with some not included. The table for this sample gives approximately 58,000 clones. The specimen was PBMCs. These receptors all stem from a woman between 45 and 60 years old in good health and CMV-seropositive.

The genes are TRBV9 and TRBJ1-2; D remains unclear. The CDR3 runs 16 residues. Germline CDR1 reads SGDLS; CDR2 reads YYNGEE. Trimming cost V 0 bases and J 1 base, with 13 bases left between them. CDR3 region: CASSVEGGDLNYGYTF. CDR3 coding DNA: TGTGCCAGCAGCGTAGAGGGCGGGGATCTTAACTATGGCTACACCTTC.

CDR3 in DNA: TGTGCCAGCAGCGGCGGGAATTCACCCCTCCACTTT. Translated, it gives CASSGGNSPLHF. The V gene is TRBV7-9, the J gene TRBJ1-6, with D unresolved. Germline V gene data show CDR1 as SEHNR and CDR2 as FQNEAQ (reference sequence). There are 12 residues in the CDR3. V was pared by 5 bases and J by 7 bases, with 6 bases between. Variable domain in full (rest from reference TRBV7-9 and TRBJ1-6): DTGVSQNPRHKITKRGQNVTFRCDPISEHNRLYWYRQTLGQGPEFLTYFQNEAQLEKSRLLSDRFSAERPKGSFSTLEIQRTEQGDSAMYLCASSGGNSPLHFGNGTRLTVT.

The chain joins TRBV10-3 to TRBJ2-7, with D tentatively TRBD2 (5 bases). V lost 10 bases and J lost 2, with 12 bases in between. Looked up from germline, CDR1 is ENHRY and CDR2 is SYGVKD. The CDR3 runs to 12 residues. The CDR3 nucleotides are TGTGCCACAAAGGCCGGGACCTACGAGCAGTACTTC. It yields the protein CATKAGTYEQYF.

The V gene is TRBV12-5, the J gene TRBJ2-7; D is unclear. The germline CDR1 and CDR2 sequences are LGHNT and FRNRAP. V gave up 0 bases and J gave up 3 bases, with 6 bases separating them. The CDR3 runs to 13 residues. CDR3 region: CASGLVQCYEQYF. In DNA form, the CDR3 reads TGTGCTAGTGGTTTGGTACAATGCTACGAGCAGTACTTC.

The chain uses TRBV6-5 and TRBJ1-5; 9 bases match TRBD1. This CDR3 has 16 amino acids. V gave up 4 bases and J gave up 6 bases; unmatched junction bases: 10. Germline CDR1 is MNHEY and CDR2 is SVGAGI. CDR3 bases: TGTGCCAGCAGTTCAGGGACAGGGTATGAAATTCAGCCCCAGCATTTT. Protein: CASSSGTGYEIQPQHF.